This TCR beta chain originates from a study of brain T cells in children with intractable seizures. The V gene lost 0 bases and the J gene lost 2 bases, with 17 bases spanning the gap. Germline CDR1 and CDR2: LNHNV and YYDKDF (reference sequence). The CDR3 contains 17 residues. Study-wide findings and caveats: Only CDR3 sequence similarity suggested viral specificity, without known HCMV serostatus.

For this clone: As yet, its antigen is unknown.

Surgery cases with the highest brain T cell transcript signatures were chosen for sequencing. At least one anti-epileptic drug was given before surgery. Only in-frame clones appear in the TCRdb table, and some are missing; sequencing was by immunoSEQ multiplex PCR. The sample includes 70,000 to 85,000 clones, approximately 90% of them seen just once. The source is a girl aged 2 to 10 with Rasmussen encephalitis and intractable seizures. The source material was peripheral blood, sampled at surgery. The rearrangement links TRBV15 to TRBJ2-7; D not certain. The CDR3 sequence is CATSRDFVQLNTYEQYF. The CDR3 DNA reads as TGTGCCACCAGCAGAGATTTTGTACAGCTGAACACCTACGAGCAGTACTTC.